These 21 T cell receptor beta chains share one sample of origin, sequenced in a study of blood T cell repertoires in COVID-19. Using immunoSEQ multiplex PCR, the repertoire was profiled, and TCRdb retains in-frame clones only, with some absent. The sample lists 250,000 to 300,000 clones, just over 90% occurring once. Sequencing was carried out using PBMCs or T cells enriched from blood (not recorded which). The origin of the receptors is a woman in her thirties or forties with acute COVID-19.

This rearrangement joins TRBV29-1 to TRBJ1-1, with D perhaps TRBD1 (6 bases). Trimming took off 3 bases at V and 1 base at J, with 18 bases between the two ends. Germline V gene data show CDR1 as SQVTM and CDR2 as ANQGSEA. There are 16 residues in the CDR3. The CDR3 reads CSVDLLFGQTNTEAFF. The CDR3 region has the DNA TGCAGCGTTGACCTCTTATTCGGACAGACGAACACTGAAGCTTTCTTT.

This chain links TRBV5-5 with TRBJ1-4; D perhaps matches TRBD1 (6 bases). The germline V gene encodes CDR1 SGHKS and CDR2 YYEKEE (reference sequence). Trimming cost V 7 bases and J 3 bases, with 10 bases left between them. The CDR3 is made up of 13 amino acids. This CDR3 reads CASQQGPNEKLFF. The CDR3 coding sequence is TGTGCCAGCCAACAGGGTCCTAATGAAAAACTGTTTTTT.

The chain employs TRBV7-2 and TRBJ1-2; TRBD1 aligns across 10 bases. Per germline, CDR1 SGHTA and CDR2 FQGNSA. The CDR3 consists of 15 residues. J was trimmed by 5 bases and V by 0 bases; bases with no gene match: 3. The CDR3 DNA sequence: TGTGCCAGCAGCTTAGCTCGGGACAGGGGATATGGCTACACCTTC. Translation: CASSLARDRGYGYTF. Using reference TRBV7-2 and TRBJ1-2 for the parts outside the CDR3, the full variable domain is GAGVSQSPSNKVTEKGKDVELRCDPISGHTALYWYRQSLGQGLEFLIYFQGNSAPDKSGLPSDRFSAERTGGSVSTLTIQRTQQEDSAVYLCASSLARDRGYGYTFGSGTRLTVV.

V usage is TRBV7-9 and J usage is TRBJ1-5, with 8 bases fitting TRBD1. The germline CDR1 and CDR2 sequences are SEHNR and FQNEAQ (reference sequence). The CDR3 spans 15 residues. V shed 3 bases and J 5 bases; nucleotides not matched to a gene: 6. CDR3 sequence (DNA): TGTGCCAGCAGCTTGGGGCAGGGGGCAGATCAGCCCCAGCATTTT. As protein: CASSLGQGADQPQHF.

V gene TRBV18 combines with J gene TRBJ1-5; TRBD1 agrees at 8 bases. CDR1 KGHSH and CDR2 LQKENI come from the germline V gene. CDR3 size: 16 residues. V shed 3 bases and J 7 bases; nucleotides not matched to a gene: 11. CDR3 DNA sequence: TGTGCCAGCTCACCCCTGGGACAGGAGACGGGGCAGCCCCAGCATTTT. Protein: CASSPLGQETGQPQHF.

This chain connects TRBV6-5 to TRBJ2-1; D possibly corresponds to TRBD2 (5 bases). The ends were cut back, 7 bases at V and 6 bases at J, with 13 bases in the middle. The CDR3 extends over 13 amino acids. CDR1 is MNHEY and CDR2 is SVGAGI in the germline V gene. The CDR3 DNA follows: TGTGCCAGCACCTCCCTGGAGGTCAATGAGCAGTTCTTC. Amino acids: CASTSLEVNEQFF.

CDR3 in DNA: TGTGCCAGCTCAGCTAAACAGGGGCCCCAGCCCCAGCATTTT. Its protein is CASSAKQGPQPQHF. The V call is TRBV18, the J call TRBJ1-5; 7 nucleotides line up with TRBD1. From germline, CDR1 is KGHSH and CDR2 LQKENI. V shed 5 bases and J 7 bases; nucleotides not matched to a gene: 8. This CDR3 has 14 residues.

The chain uses TRBV20-1 and TRBJ1-1, with D uncertain. This CDR3 has 10 residues. V gave up 2 bases and J gave up 10 bases, with 8 bases separating them. CDR1 DFQATT and CDR2 SNEGSKA come from the germline V gene (reference sequence). DNA for the CDR3: TGCAGTGCTAGACAGATAGCAGCTTTCTTT. Translation: CSARQIAAFF.

This chain connects TRBV19 to TRBJ1-5; 11 nucleotides match TRBD1. Germline assignment: CDR1 LNHDA and CDR2 SQIVND (reference sequence). The junction had 5 bases not matched to a gene; V was cut back by 7 bases and J by 6 bases. This CDR3 is 14 amino acids long. CDR3: CASTGTGGVQPQHF. The DNA for the CDR3 is TGTGCCAGTACCGGGACAGGGGGGGTTCAGCCCCAGCATTTT.

The V gene is TRBV5-6, the J gene TRBJ2-7; perhaps TRBD1 as D (6 bases). Germline V gives CDR1 SGHDT, CDR2 YYEEEE. Trimming took 2 bases from V and 5 from J, leaving 14 bases between them. The CDR3 covers 14 residues. CDR3 DNA sequence: TGTGCCAGCAGCTTCAGGAAACAGGGAAACGAGCAGTACTTC. It encodes CASSFRKQGNEQYF. The variable domain in full, completed from reference TRBV5-6 and TRBJ2-7, reads DAGVTQSPTHLIKTRGQQVTLRCSPKSGHDTVSWYQQALGQGPQFIFQYYEEEERQRGNFPDRFSGHQFPNYSSELNVNALLLGDSALYLCASSFRKQGNEQYFGPGTRLTVT.

The chain couples TRBV28 to TRBJ1-2; tentatively, D is TRBD1 (5 bases). This CDR3 contains 15 residues. Trimming took 4 bases from V and 3 from J, leaving 15 bases between them. Germline lookup yields CDR1 MDHEN and CDR2 SYDVKM. Written as DNA, the CDR3 is TGTGCCAGCAGTTCTAAAGGAAGGGGCTACTATGGCTACACCTTC. This encodes CASSSKGRGYYGYTF.

The V and J genes are TRBV19 and TRBJ2-1, with D possibly matching TRBD2 (6 bases). With 5 bases removed from V and 7 bases from J, the gap between germline ends came to 15 bases. CDR1 is LNHDA and CDR2 is SQIVND in the germline V gene (reference sequence). The CDR3 runs 14 residues. The CDR3 loop is CASSPSGAGNEQFF. The CDR3 DNA sequence: TGTGCCAGTAGTCCCTCTGGTGCGGGAAATGAGCAGTTCTTC.

The rearrangement joins TRBV10-3 to TRBJ1-2; the D is unclear. The CDR3 has 14 residues. Germline assignment: CDR1 ENHRY and CDR2 SYGVKD. The V end lost 0 bases, the J end lost 4 bases, and 9 bases lay between the germline ends. The CDR3 region is CAISESFDFYGYTF. The CDR3 nucleotides are TGTGCCATCAGTGAGTCTTTCGACTTCTATGGCTACACCTTC.

The chain combines TRBV7-9 with TRBJ2-7; 11 nucleotides align to TRBD2. Germline V gene sequence: CDR1 SEHNR, CDR2 FQNEAQ (reference sequence). The CDR3 is 14 amino acids. Trimming removed 5 bases from V and 4 bases from J; junction bases left unmatched: 4. CDR3 DNA sequence: TGTGCCAGCAGCCGAACTAGCGGGAGTTACGAGCAGTACTTC. Its protein is CASSRTSGSYEQYF.

V usage is TRBV5-4 and J usage is TRBJ2-4; D might be TRBD2 (6 bases). V dropped 4 bases and J dropped 0 bases, with 14 bases sitting between them. The CDR3 sequence is 16 residues long. From germline, CDR1 is SGHNT and CDR2 YYREEE (reference sequence). CDR3 nucleotide sequence: TGTGCCAGCAGCCGTCGGGGGTCTTTAGCCAAAAACATTCAGTACTTC. Translating it yields CASSRRGSLAKNIQYF.

The chain joins TRBV30 to TRBJ2-3; 7 bases are shared with TRBD1. The junction had 6 bases not matched to a gene; V was cut back by 0 bases and J by 0 bases. CDR1 GTSNPN and CDR2 SVGIG come from the germline V gene (reference sequence). The length of the CDR3 is 16 residues. The CDR3 nucleotides read TGTGCCTGGAGTGTCCGGACAGGAACTAGCACAGATACGCAGTATTTT. Its translation is CAWSVRTGTSTDTQYF.

The gene calls are TRBV24-1 and TRBJ2-3, with TRBD1 matching 9 bases. Trimming took 9 bases from V and 5 from J; bases not matched to a gene: 8. CDR1 is KGHDR, CDR2 SFDVKD, per germline. The CDR3 has 14 amino acids. The DNA of the CDR3 is TGTGCCACCTCTCAGGGACAGGGTCGAGATACGCAGTATTTT. It is translated as CATSQGQGRDTQYF.

This sequence joins TRBV5-1 and TRBJ2-7, with a weak D call TRBD1 (5 bases). This CDR3 spans 14 amino acids. Germline loops: CDR1 SGHRS, CDR2 YFSETQ. Trimming removed 0 bases at V and 4 bases at J, with 11 bases between. CDR3 region: CASSLEQAPYEQYF. CDR3 DNA sequence: TGCGCCAGCAGCTTGGAACAGGCCCCTTACGAGCAGTACTTC.

This chain joins TRBV12-3 or TRBV12-4 and TRBJ1-5; D is unclear. Trimming left V 5 bases short and J 4 bases short, with 9 bases between. The CDR3 is made up of 13 amino acids. This chain's CDR3 is CASSGGLNQPQHF. The CDR3 DNA reads as TGTGCCAGCAGTGGTGGGCTAAATCAGCCCCAGCATTTT.

A remark on this clone: This same CDR3 is encoded by further DNA sequences in the sample. The chain joins TRBV5-1 to TRBJ1-2, with a possible D match to TRBD1 (5 bases). V lost 3 bases and J 1 base, leaving 7 bases between the germline ends. This CDR3 is 13 amino acids long. CDR1 and CDR2 (germline): SGHRS, YFSETQ. The CDR3: CASSSQGNYGYTF. CDR3 bases: TGCGCCAGCAGCTCGCAGGGTAACTATGGCTACACCTTC. Full variable domain (missing parts from reference TRBV5-1 and TRBJ1-2): KAGVTQTPRYLIKTRGQQVTLSCSPISGHRSVSWYQQTPGQGLQFLFEYFSETQRNKGNFPGRFSGRQFSNSRSEMNVSTLELGDSALYLCASSSQGNYGYTFGSGTRLTVV.

This clone was seen only once. The genes are TRBV19 and TRBJ2-1, with D maybe TRBD2 (7 bases). Germline assignment: CDR1 LNHDA and CDR2 SQIVND (reference sequence). This CDR3 is 16 amino acids long. Between the trimmed V and J ends, which lost 5 bases and 0 bases, there was a span of 14 bases. CDR3 sequence reads: CASSWGRGISYNEQFF. The CDR3 DNA is TGTGCCAGTAGTTGGGGGAGGGGGATCTCCTACAATGAGCAGTTCTTC.